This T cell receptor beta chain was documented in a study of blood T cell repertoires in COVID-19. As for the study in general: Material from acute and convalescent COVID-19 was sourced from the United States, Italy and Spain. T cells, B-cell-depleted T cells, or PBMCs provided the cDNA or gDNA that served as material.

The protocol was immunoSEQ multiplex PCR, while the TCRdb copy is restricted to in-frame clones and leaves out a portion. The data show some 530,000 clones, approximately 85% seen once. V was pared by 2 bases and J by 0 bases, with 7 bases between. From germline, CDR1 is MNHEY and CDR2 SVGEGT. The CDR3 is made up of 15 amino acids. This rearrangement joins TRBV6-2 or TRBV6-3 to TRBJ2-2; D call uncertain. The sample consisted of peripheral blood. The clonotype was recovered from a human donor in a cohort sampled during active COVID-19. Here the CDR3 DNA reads TGTGCCAGCAGTTACGGTCTAGCGAACACCGGGGAGCTGTTTTTT. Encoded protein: CASSYGLANTGELFF.